The clone carrying this T cell receptor beta chain was detected only a few times. Its antigen is unidentified. Trimming pared 0 bases from V and 1 base from J, leaving 12 bases between. This CDR3 is 15 amino acids long. The germline V gene encodes CDR1 SQVTM and CDR2 ANQGSEA. This sample is part of a study of beta chain features in type 1 diabetes. Regarding the study as a whole: Sequencing of cDNA might inflate the share of cells that strongly express TCR.

The entirety of the isolated RNA underwent reverse transcription, so expressed TCRB transcripts were sequenced. Sequencing was performed with immunoSEQ multiplex PCR; in TCRdb, only in-frame clones are kept and a portion is missing. Among more than 150,000 clones, 9% to 10% were seen once, and the ten largest hold approximately 2.2%. The chain links TRBV29-1 to TRBJ2-5; tentative D call: TRBD1 (6 bases). Sequenced sample: central memory CD4+ T cells from blood. This TCR came from a woman aged 18-35 years in good health. The CDR3: CSVEDRGTTQETQYF. CDR3 nucleotides: TGCAGCGTTGAAGATCGAGGGACAACCCAAGAGACCCAGTACTTC.